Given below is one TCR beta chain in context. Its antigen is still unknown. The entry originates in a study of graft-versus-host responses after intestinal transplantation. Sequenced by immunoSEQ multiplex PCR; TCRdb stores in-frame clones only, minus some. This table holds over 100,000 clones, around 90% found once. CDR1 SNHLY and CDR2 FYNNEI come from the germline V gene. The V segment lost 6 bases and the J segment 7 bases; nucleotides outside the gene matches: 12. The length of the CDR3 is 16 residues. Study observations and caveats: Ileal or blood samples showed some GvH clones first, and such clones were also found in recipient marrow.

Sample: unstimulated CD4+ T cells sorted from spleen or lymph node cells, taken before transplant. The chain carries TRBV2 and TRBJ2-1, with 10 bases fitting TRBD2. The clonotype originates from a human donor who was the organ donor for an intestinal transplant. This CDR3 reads CASSRRLAGVDNEQFF. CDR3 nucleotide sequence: TGTGCCAGCAGCCGGCGGCTAGCGGGAGTAGATAATGAGCAGTTCTTC.